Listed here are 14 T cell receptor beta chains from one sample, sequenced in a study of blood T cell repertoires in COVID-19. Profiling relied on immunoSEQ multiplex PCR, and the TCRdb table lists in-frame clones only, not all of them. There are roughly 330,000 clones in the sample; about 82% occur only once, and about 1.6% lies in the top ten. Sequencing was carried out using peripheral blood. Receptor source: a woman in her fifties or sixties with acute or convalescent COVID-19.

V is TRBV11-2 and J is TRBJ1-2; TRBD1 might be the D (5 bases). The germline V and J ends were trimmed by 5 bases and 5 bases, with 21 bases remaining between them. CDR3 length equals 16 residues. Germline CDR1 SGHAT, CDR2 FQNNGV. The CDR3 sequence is CASSTGPNLFFYGYTF. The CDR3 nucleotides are TGTGCCAGCAGCACAGGACCGAACCTGTTTTTTTATGGCTACACCTTC.

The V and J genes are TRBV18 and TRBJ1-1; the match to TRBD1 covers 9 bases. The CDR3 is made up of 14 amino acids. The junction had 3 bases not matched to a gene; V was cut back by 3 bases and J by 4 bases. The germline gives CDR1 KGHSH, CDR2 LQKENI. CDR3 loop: CASSPTGGLTEAFF. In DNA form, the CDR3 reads TGTGCCAGCTCACCCACAGGGGGCCTCACTGAAGCTTTCTTT. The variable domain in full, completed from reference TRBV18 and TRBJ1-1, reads NAGVMQNPRHLVRRRGQEARLRCSPMKGHSHVYWYRQLPEEGLKFMVYLQKENIIDESGMPKERFSAEFPKEGPSILRIQQVVRGDSAAYFCASSPTGGLTEAFFGQGTRLTVV.

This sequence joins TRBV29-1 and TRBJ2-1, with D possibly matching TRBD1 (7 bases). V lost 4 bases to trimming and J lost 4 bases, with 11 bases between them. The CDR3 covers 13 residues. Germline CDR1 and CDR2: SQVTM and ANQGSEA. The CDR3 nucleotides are TGCAGCGTTGCACAGGGGAGGTACAATGAGCAGTTCTTC. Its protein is CSVAQGRYNEQFF.

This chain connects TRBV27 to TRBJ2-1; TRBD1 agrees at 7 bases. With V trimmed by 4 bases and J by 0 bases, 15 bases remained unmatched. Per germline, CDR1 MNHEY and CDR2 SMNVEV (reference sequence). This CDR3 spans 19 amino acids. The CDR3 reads CASSSKLLRQGDSYNEQFF. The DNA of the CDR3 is TGTGCCAGCAGTTCCAAACTATTACGACAGGGAGACTCCTACAATGAGCAGTTCTTC.

DNA of the CDR3: TGTGCCAGCAGTTTCATTCCCGGCTCTGGAAACACCATATATTTT. The encoded protein is CASSFIPGSGNTIYF. The chain links TRBV28 to TRBJ1-3; no firm D call. Trimming took off 3 bases at V and 0 bases at J, with 9 bases between the two ends. There are 15 residues in the CDR3. Germline assignment: CDR1 MDHEN and CDR2 SYDVKM. Drawing the rest from reference TRBV28 and TRBJ1-3, the complete variable domain is DVKVTQSSRYLVKRTGEKVFLECVQDMDHENMFWYRQDPGLGLRLIYFSYDVKMKEKGDIPEGYSVSREKKERFSLILESASTNQTSMYLCASSFIPGSGNTIYFGEGSWLTVV.

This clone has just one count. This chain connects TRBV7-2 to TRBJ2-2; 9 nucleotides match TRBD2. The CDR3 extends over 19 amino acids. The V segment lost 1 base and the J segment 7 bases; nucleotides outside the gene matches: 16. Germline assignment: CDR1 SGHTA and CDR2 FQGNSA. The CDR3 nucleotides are TGTGCCAGCAGCTTAGTTCCGCCTAGGGTAGCGGGAGCAGTCGGGGAGCTGTTTTTT. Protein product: CASSLVPPRVAGAVGELFF.

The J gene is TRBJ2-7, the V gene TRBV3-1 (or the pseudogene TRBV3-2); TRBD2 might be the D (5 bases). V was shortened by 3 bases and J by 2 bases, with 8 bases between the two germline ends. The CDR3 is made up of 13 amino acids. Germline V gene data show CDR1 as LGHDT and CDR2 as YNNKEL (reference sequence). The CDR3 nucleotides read TGTGCCAGCAGCCATGGGAGTCCCTACGAGCAGTACTTC. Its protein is CASSHGSPYEQYF.

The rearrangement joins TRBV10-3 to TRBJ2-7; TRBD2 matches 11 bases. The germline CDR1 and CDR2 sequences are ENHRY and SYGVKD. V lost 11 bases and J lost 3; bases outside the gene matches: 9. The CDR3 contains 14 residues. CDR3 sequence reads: CAATPGLAVYEQYF. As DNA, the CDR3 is TGTGCCGCTACCCCGGGACTAGCGGTCTACGAGCAGTACTTC.

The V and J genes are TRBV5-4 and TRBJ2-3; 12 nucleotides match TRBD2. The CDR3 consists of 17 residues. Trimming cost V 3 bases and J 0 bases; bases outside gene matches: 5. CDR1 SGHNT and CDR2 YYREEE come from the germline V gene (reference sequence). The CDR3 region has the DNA TGTGCCAGCAGCTCCAGACTAGCGGGGGATAGCACAGATACGCAGTATTTT. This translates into CASSSRLAGDSTDTQYF.

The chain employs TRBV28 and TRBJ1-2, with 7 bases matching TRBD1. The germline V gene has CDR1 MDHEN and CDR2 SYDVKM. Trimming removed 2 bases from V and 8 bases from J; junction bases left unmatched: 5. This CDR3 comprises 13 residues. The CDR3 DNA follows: TGTGCCAGCAGTTTAAGCAGGGGGACAGGCTACACCTTC. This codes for CASSLSRGTGYTF.

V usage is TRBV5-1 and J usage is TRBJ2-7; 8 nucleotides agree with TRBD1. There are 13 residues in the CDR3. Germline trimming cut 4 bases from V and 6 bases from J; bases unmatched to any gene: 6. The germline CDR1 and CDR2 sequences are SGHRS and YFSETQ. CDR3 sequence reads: CASSLADRAEQYF. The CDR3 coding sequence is TGCGCCAGCAGCCTGGCGGACAGGGCCGAGCAGTACTTC.

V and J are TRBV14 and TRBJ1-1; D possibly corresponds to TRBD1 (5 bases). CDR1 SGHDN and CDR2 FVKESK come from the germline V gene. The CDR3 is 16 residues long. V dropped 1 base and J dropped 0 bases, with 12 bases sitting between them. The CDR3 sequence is CASSQGVGRVNTEAFF. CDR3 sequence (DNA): TGTGCCAGCAGCCAAGGAGTTGGCAGGGTGAACACTGAAGCTTTCTTT.

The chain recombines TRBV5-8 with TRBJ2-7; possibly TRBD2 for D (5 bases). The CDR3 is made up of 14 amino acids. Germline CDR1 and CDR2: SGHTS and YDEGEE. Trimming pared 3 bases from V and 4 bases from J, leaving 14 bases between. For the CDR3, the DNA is TGTGCCAGCAGCTCGCCCCCTACTAGGTACGAGCAGTACTTC. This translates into CASSSPPTRYEQYF.

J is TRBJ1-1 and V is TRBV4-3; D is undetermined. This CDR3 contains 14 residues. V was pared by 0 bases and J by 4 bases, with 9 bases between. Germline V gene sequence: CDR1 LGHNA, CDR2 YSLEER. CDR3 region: CASSQDWQSTEAFF. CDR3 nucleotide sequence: TGCGCCAGCAGCCAAGATTGGCAAAGCACTGAAGCTTTCTTT.